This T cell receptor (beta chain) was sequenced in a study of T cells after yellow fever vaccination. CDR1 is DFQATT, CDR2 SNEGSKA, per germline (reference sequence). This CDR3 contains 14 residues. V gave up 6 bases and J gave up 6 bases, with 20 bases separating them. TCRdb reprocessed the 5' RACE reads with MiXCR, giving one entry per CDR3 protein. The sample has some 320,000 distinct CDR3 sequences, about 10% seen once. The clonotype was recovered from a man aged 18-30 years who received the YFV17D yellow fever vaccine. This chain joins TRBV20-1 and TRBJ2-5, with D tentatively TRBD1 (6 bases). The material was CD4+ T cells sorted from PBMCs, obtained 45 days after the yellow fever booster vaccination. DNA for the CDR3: TGCAGTGCCTCGCCCCGCCAGGGGAGACAGACCCAGTACTTC. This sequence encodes CSASPRQGRQTQYF.